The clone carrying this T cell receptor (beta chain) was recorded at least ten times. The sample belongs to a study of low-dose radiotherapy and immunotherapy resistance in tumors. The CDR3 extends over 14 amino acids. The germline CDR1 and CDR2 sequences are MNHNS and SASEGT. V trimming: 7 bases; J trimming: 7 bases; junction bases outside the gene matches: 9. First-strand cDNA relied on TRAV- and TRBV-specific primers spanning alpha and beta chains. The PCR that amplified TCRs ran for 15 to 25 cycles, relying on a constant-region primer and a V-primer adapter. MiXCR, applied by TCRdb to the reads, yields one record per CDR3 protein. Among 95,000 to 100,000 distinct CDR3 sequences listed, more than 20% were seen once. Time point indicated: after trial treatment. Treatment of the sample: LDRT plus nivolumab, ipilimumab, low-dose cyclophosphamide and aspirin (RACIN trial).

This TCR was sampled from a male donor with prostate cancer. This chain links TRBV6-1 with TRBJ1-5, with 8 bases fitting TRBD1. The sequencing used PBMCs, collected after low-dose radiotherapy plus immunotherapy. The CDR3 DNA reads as TGTGCCAGCAACACCAGGGGGCAAGGGCAGCCCCAGCATTTT. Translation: CASNTRGQGQPQHF.